This T cell receptor beta chain was captured by sequencing in a study of T-cell reconstitution after alpha-beta-depleted transplantation in children. General study results and limits: By about two months after transplant, alpha-beta T cells reportedly arose from several hundred graft clones that had expanded.

In its sample, this clonotype was seen many times. Its matching antigen is unknown. There are 13 residues in the CDR3. Germline CDR1 is DFQATT and CDR2 is SNEGSKA (reference sequence). V was shortened by 0 bases and J by 12 bases, with 15 bases between the two germline ends. Preparation of the TCRbeta library was carried out with unique molecular identifiers. Using its own MiXCR run on the PCR reads, TCRdb lists one record per CDR3 protein. Of about 460,000 distinct CDR3 sequences listed, 10% to 13% are singletons. Sequenced here: PBMCs, sampled before TCRalphabeta/CD19-depleted stem cell transplant. This clonotype was obtained from a child aged 2-15 years with inherited bone marrow failure, due to receive a stem cell transplant. V gene TRBV20-1 combines with J gene TRBJ2-1; D may match TRBD1 or TRBD2 (6 bases each). The CDR3 here is CSAREYWGARQFF. In nucleotides, the CDR3 is TGCAGTGCTAGAGAATATTGGGGGGCGAGGCAGTTCTTC.